The 28 T cell receptor beta chains below come from one sample, sequenced in a study of T-cell reconstitution after alpha-beta-depleted transplantation in children. Researchers prepared the TCRbeta library using unique molecular identifiers, the study reports. TCRdb reprocessed the PCR reads with MiXCR, giving one entry per CDR3 protein. The repertoire holds some 260,000 distinct CDR3 sequences, with about 24% as singletons. The starting material was PBMCs, mostly from graft donor cells, obtained 360 days after TCRalphabeta/CD19-depleted stem cell transplant. These receptors all stem from a female patient aged 2 to 10 who had a stem cell transplant for congenital amegakaryocytic thrombocytopenia, so the T cells may come from the graft donor.

This clonotype was seen repeatedly, ten times or more. The chain joins TRBV29-1 to TRBJ2-5; no definite D call. The germline gives CDR1 SQVTM, CDR2 ANQGSEA. CDR3 length equals 12 residues. V lost 4 bases to trimming and J lost 3 bases, with 9 bases between them. The DNA of the CDR3 is TGCAGCGTTGCGTTCAGCAAAGAGACCCAGTACTTC. Translated: CSVAFSKETQYF.

The chain is built from TRBV7-2 and TRBJ2-3; D perhaps matches TRBD2 (6 bases). The CDR3 extends over 13 amino acids. Germline loops: CDR1 SGHTA, CDR2 FQGNSA. Trimming took off 5 bases at V and 4 bases at J, with 10 bases between the two ends. This CDR3 reads CASSILAPDTQYF. CDR3 coding DNA: TGTGCCAGCAGCATACTAGCTCCAGATACGCAGTATTTT.

The CDR3 protein is CASSLPQGNTGELFF. In DNA form, the CDR3 reads TGTGCCAGCAGTTTACCCCAGGGGAACACCGGGGAGCTGTTTTTT. V gene TRBV28 combines with J gene TRBJ2-2; the D gene is possibly TRBD1 (5 bases). Trimming cost V 2 bases and J 1 base, with 8 bases left between them. Germline V gives CDR1 MDHEN, CDR2 SYDVKM. This CDR3 is built from 15 residues.

This clonotype appeared a few times. V gene TRBV12-3 or TRBV12-4 combines with J gene TRBJ2-1; no reliable D call. The CDR3 is 11 amino acids. Trimming stripped 5 bases from V and 14 bases from J, with 13 bases between. The CDR3 coding sequence is TGTGCCAGCAGTGACCGGGTTGGGGAGTTCTTC. Translated: CASSDRVGEFF.

In its sample, this clonotype was seen many times. This chain links TRBV12-3 or TRBV12-4 with TRBJ2-2; no clear D gene. The CDR3 has 15 residues. V was pared by 5 bases and J by 6 bases, with 16 bases between. CDR3 DNA sequence: TGTGCCAGCAGTAAGCACGGGCCCCAGGCCGGGGAGCTGTTTTTT. Its translation: CASSKHGPQAGELFF.

This chain uses TRBV20-1 with TRBJ2-7, with TRBD2 identical over 9 bases. CDR1 DFQATT and CDR2 SNEGSKA come from the germline V gene (reference sequence). V gave up 3 bases and J gave up 4 bases; unmatched junction bases: 16. CDR3 length: 17 amino acids. The chain's CDR3 is CSASTLTHSGSVYEQYF. CDR3 in DNA: TGCAGTGCTAGCACTCTAACTCATAGCGGGAGCGTGTACGAGCAGTACTTC.

The CDR3: CASRLRQYSNQPQHF. CDR3 bases: TGCGCCAGCAGACTGCGGCAGTATAGCAATCAGCCCCAGCATTTT. V usage is TRBV4-1 and J usage is TRBJ1-5; D is ambiguous. V lost 6 bases, J lost 0 bases, and 12 bases lay in between. The CDR3 spans 15 residues. Germline CDR1 and CDR2: MGHRA and YSYEKL.

This clonotype turned up a few times. The gene calls are TRBV20-1 and TRBJ1-1; 7 positions match TRBD1. Germline assignment: CDR1 DFQATT and CDR2 SNEGSKA (reference sequence). J gave up 0 bases and V 5 bases, and 9 bases lay outside the gene matches. This CDR3 is 15 amino acids long. The CDR3 DNA reads TGCAGTGCTCCCGGAGGGGGGACAGTGAACACTGAAGCTTTCTTT. This encodes CSAPGGGTVNTEAFF.

The gene calls are TRBV10-3 and TRBJ2-1; 8 bases agree with TRBD2. With V trimmed by 3 bases and J by 7 bases, 5 bases remained unmatched. Germline V gene data show CDR1 as ENHRY and CDR2 as SYGVKD. This CDR3 is 14 amino acids long. Here the CDR3 reads CAISEAGEWNEQFF. The CDR3 nucleotides read TGTGCCATCAGTGAAGCGGGAGAGTGGAATGAGCAGTTCTTC.

V is TRBV20-1 and J is TRBJ2-5, with a possible D match to TRBD2 (5 bases). Germline-derived CDR1 and CDR2 are DFQATT and SNEGSKA (reference sequence). Trimming left V 3 bases short and J 7 bases short, with 18 bases between. There are 14 residues in the CDR3. In nucleotides, the CDR3 is TGCAGTGCTAGTGTGGGAGCCCGGCCTGTGACCCAGTACTTC. Translated, it gives CSASVGARPVTQYF.

This clonotype was observed many times. The rearrangement links TRBV5-5 to TRBJ2-1; 7 positions match TRBD2. The germline CDR1 and CDR2 sequences are SGHKS and YYEKEE (reference sequence). V lost 2 bases and J lost 8; bases outside the gene matches: 4. This CDR3 is built from 13 residues. CDR3 region: CASSFGGFYEQFF. The CDR3 DNA is TGTGCCAGCAGCTTCGGGGGGTTTTATGAGCAGTTCTTC.

This chain links TRBV5-4 with TRBJ2-3; D is uncertain. From germline, CDR1 is SGHNT and CDR2 YYREEE (reference sequence). CDR3 length equals 14 residues. V was trimmed by 4 bases and J by 1 base, leaving 10 bases between them. Here the CDR3 DNA reads TGTGCCAGCAGCCCCGGACGCCGCACAGATACGCAGTATTTT. Its protein product is CASSPGRRTDTQYF. The variable domain in full, with the rest retrieved from reference TRBV5-4 and TRBJ2-3, is ETGVTQSPTHLIKTRGQQVTLRCSSQSGHNTVSWYQQALGQGPQFIFQYYREEENGRGNFPPRFSGLQFPNYSSELNVNALELDDSALYLCASSPGRRTDTQYFGPGTRLTVL.

The chain uses TRBV19 and TRBJ1-1, with a possible D match to TRBD1 (6 bases). The germline CDR1 and CDR2 sequences are LNHDA and SQIVND (reference sequence). V lost 0 bases and J lost 4, with 9 bases in between. The CDR3 is 14 residues long. The CDR3 bases are TGTGCCAGTAGTATAGAACAGGGCGTCACTGAAGCTTTCTTT. Protein product: CASSIEQGVTEAFF. Combining the CDR3 with reference TRBV19 and TRBJ1-1 gives the whole variable domain DGGITQSPKYLFRKEGQNVTLSCEQNLNHDAMYWYRQDPGQGLRLIYYSQIVNDFQKGDIAEGYSVSREKKESFPLTVTSAQKNPTAFYLCASSIEQGVTEAFFGQGTRLTVV.

V is TRBV10-1 and J is TRBJ1-1; no definite D call. With 0 bases removed from V and 7 bases from J, the gap between germline ends came to 9 bases. CDR1 and CDR2 (germline): WNHNN, SYGVQD (reference sequence). The CDR3 totals 13 residues. The DNA of the CDR3 is TGCGCCAGCAGTGAGTCGCTCCAAGGTGAAGCTTTCTTT. It translates to CASSESLQGEAFF.

In its sample, this clonotype was seen a few times. CDR3 residues: CASFQGAGDTQYF. The DNA for the CDR3 is TGTGCCAGTTTCCAGGGGGCAGGAGATACGCAGTATTTT. The genes are TRBV2 and TRBJ2-3; TRBD1 aligns across 8 bases. J lost 5 bases, V lost 9 bases, and 7 bases had no gene match. This CDR3 region has 13 residues. Germline assignment: CDR1 SNHLY and CDR2 FYNNEI.

The V call is TRBV12-3 or TRBV12-4, the J call TRBJ1-2; possible D gene TRBD1, 6 bases. Trimming removed 8 bases at V and 8 bases at J, with 18 bases between. CDR3 length equals 13 residues. CDR3 sequence: CASSASGVSGYTF. The CDR3 DNA reads TGTGCCAGCTCTGCGTCAGGGGTCTCCGGCTACACCTTC.

The chain employs TRBV10-3 and TRBJ2-2; 7 nucleotides agree with TRBD1. Germline assignment: CDR1 ENHRY and CDR2 SYGVKD. The J segment lost 4 bases and the V segment lost 0 bases, leaving 5 bases of the junction unmatched. This CDR3 is built from 16 residues. CDR3 DNA sequence: TGTGCCATCAGTGAGTCGGCAGGGGGTATCACCGGGGAGCTGTTTTTT. Its translation is CAISESAGGITGELFF.

A few counts support this clonotype. This chain joins TRBV20-1 and TRBJ1-2; maybe TRBD1 (5 bases). Trimming removed 0 bases at V and 6 bases at J, with 8 bases between. CDR3 length: 12 amino acids. Per the germline V gene, CDR1 is DFQATT and CDR2 is SNEGSKA (reference sequence). The CDR3 DNA reads TGCAGTGCTAGAGATTCAGGGAATGGCTACACCTTC. Its protein is CSARDSGNGYTF.

There are a few counts of this clonotype. This rearrangement joins TRBV10-3 to TRBJ2-3; D call uncertain. Germline lookup yields CDR1 ENHRY and CDR2 SYGVKD. This CDR3 is built from 12 residues. Trimming took 5 bases from V and 5 from J, leaving 8 bases between them. For the CDR3, the DNA is TGTGCCATCAGTTCTCAGCAAGATACGCAGTATTTT. Encoded protein: CAISSQQDTQYF.

The CDR3 DNA reads TGTGCCAGCAGCTTTGACTTCACAGATACGCAGTATTTT. Protein: CASSFDFTDTQYF. This chain uses TRBV11-2 with TRBJ2-3, with D unclear. The ends were cut back, 3 bases at V and 2 bases at J, with 6 bases in the middle. Germline loops: CDR1 SGHAT, CDR2 FQNNGV. CDR3 length: 13 residues.

The rearrangement joins TRBV20-1 to TRBJ2-7; D is perhaps TRBD2 (6 bases). V lost 4 bases, J lost 5 bases, and 18 bases lay in between. Germline CDR1 and CDR2: DFQATT and SNEGSKA (reference sequence). The CDR3 contains 14 residues. In DNA, the CDR3 is TGCAGTGCTACGGTTCCAGGGAGGAGGAACGAGCAGTACTTC. It yields the protein CSATVPGRRNEQYF.

The rearrangement links TRBV24-1 to TRBJ2-2, with 10 nucleotides matching TRBD2. This CDR3 comprises 19 residues. The V and J ends lost 9 bases and 4 bases, in that order; junction bases with no gene match: 19. Germline-derived CDR1 and CDR2 are KGHDR and SFDVKD. The CDR3 coding sequence is TGTGCCACCGCGGGGTGGGTCGTAGCGGGAGGACCTGCCACCGGGGAGCTGTTTTTT. Translation gives CATAGWVVAGGPATGELFF.

This clonotype was recorded a few times. This sequence joins TRBV28 and TRBJ2-1; TRBD2 agrees at 8 bases. Germline CDR1 is MDHEN and CDR2 is SYDVKM. The CDR3 sequence is 18 residues long. V gave up 5 bases and J gave up 0 bases; unmatched junction bases: 12. Here the CDR3 reads CASSPSLPSGPSYNEQFF. DNA for the CDR3: TGTGCCAGCAGTCCGTCTCTTCCTAGCGGGCCCTCCTACAATGAGCAGTTCTTC. Full variable domain (remainder filled in from reference TRBV28 and TRBJ2-1): DVKVTQSSRYLVKRTGEKVFLECVQDMDHENMFWYRQDPGLGLRLIYFSYDVKMKEKGDIPEGYSVSREKKERFSLILESASTNQTSMYLCASSPSLPSGPSYNEQFFGPGTRLTVL.

The rearrangement joins TRBV10-3 to TRBJ2-3; TRBD2 aligns across 11 bases. The CDR3 contains 14 residues. CDR1 is ENHRY and CDR2 is SYGVKD in the germline V gene. Trimming at V came to 6 bases and at J to 2 bases, leaving 1 base not matched to a gene. The CDR3 coding sequence is TGTGCCATCAGGGGACTAGCGGACACAGATACGCAGTATTTT. Amino acid sequence: CAIRGLADTDTQYF.

This clonotype showed up many times. CDR3 nucleotide sequence: TGTGCCGGATCGGTCGGATGGGGTACCGGGGAGCTGTTTTTT. Translated: CAGSVGWGTGELFF. The chain recombines TRBV28 with TRBJ2-2, with D hard to call. V was trimmed by 11 bases and J by 5 bases, leaving 18 bases between them. The CDR3 loop spans 14 amino acids. Germline lookup yields CDR1 MDHEN and CDR2 SYDVKM.

A few counts support this clonotype. The rearrangement joins TRBV7-9 to TRBJ2-3; tentatively, D is TRBD1 (6 bases). CDR1 and CDR2 from the germline V gene are SEHNR and FQNEAQ (reference sequence). Trimming pared 6 bases from V and 2 bases from J, leaving 12 bases between. CDR3 length: 14 residues. CDR3 sequence: CASRWGPNTDTQYF. The CDR3 DNA reads TGTGCCAGCAGGTGGGGGCCGAACACAGATACGCAGTATTTT.

This sequence joins TRBV5-1 and TRBJ1-6; maybe TRBD1 (5 bases). V lost 2 bases, J lost 8 bases, and 20 bases lay in between. The CDR3 is made up of 17 amino acids. Germline V gene sequence: CDR1 SGHRS, CDR2 YFSETQ. The DNA for the CDR3 is TGCGCCAGCAGCTTCTTGGGACTTCAGACCTCAGATTCACCCCTCCACTTT. Translating it yields CASSFLGLQTSDSPLHF.

This rearrangement joins TRBV6-1 to TRBJ2-3, with D perhaps matching TRBD2 (7 bases). Between the trimmed V and J ends, which lost 5 bases and 4 bases, there was a span of 19 bases. CDR3 length: 16 amino acids. Germline loops: CDR1 MNHNS, CDR2 SASEGT. CDR3 bases: TGTGCCAGCAGTAGAGGGGGGGGACCGGGCTCAGATACGCAGTATTTT. Amino acid sequence: CASSRGGGPGSDTQYF.